The rows below give T cell receptor beta chains drawn from one sample of a study of blood T cell repertoires in COVID-19. TCRdb's copy holds only in-frame clones and misses some; the assay was immunoSEQ multiplex PCR. The table lists under 75,000 clones, more than 60% of them singletons. Sequenced material: peripheral blood. All receptors derive from a man aged 60-69 years with acute or convalescent COVID-19. Each CDR3 is given with its conserved first and last residue. Each record gives: D gene, clone size, V gene, J gene, CDR3 protein, CDR3 DNA. A D gene is named only where the DNA matches it firmly. The size entry is marked missing in some rows and otherwise reads once, few, many or a size class.

.,.,TRBV7-3,TRBJ2-6,CASSASPGSGANVLTF,TGTGCCAGCAGCGCAAGCCCAGGCTCTGGGGCCAACGTCCTGACTTTC
.,.,TRBV3-1/TRBV3-2,TRBJ2-7,CASSQEVSSYEQYF,TGTGCCAGCAGCCAAGAGGTTAGCTCCTACGAGCAGTACTTC
.,.,TRBV4-2,TRBJ2-5,CASSQPTDQETQYF,TGTGCCAGCAGCCAACCTACTGACCAAGAGACCCAGTACTTC
TRBD1,.,TRBV4-1,TRBJ1-4,CASSQDGTGHEKLFF,TGCGCCAGCAGCCAAGATGGGACAGGGCATGAAAAACTGTTTTTT
TRBD1,.,TRBV19,TRBJ1-5,CASSIWDRNQPQHF,TGTGCCAGTAGTATTTGGGACAGAAATCAGCCCCAGCATTTT
.,few,TRBV9,TRBJ2-5,CASSASVQETQYF,TGTGCCAGCAGCGCCAGTGTCCAAGAGACCCAGTACTTC
TRBD1,.,TRBV5-1,TRBJ2-3,CASSLIGDRGSTDTQYF,TGCGCCAGCAGCTTGATAGGAGACAGGGGGAGCACAGATACGCAGTATTTT
TRBD1,.,TRBV7-9,TRBJ1-6,CASSRDSDNSPLHF,TGTGCCAGCAGCCGGGACAGTGATAATTCACCCCTCCACTTT
.,.,TRBV5-4,TRBJ2-2,CASSPQGGTGELFF,TGTGCCAGCAGCCCCCAGGGGGGCACCGGGGAGCTGTTTTTT
.,.,TRBV2,TRBJ2-3,CATRLRITDTQYF,TGTGCCACCCGATTGCGGATTACAGATACGCAGTATTTT
.,.,TRBV9,TRBJ2-3,CASSAYGDTQYF,TGTGCCAGCAGCGCTTACGGGGATACGCAGTATTTT
TRBD1,.,TRBV5-1,TRBJ2-4,CASSLRQGNIQYF,TGCGCCAGCAGCCTCCGACAGGGAAACATTCAGTACTTC
TRBD1,few,TRBV6-6,TRBJ2-2,CASSYGGQGRTGELFF,TGTGCCAGCAGCTACGGCGGACAGGGGCGCACCGGGGAGCTGTTTTTT
TRBD1,.,TRBV2,TRBJ2-2,CASRGDRKNTGELFF,TGTGCCAGCAGGGGGGACAGAAAAAACACCGGGGAGCTGTTTTTT
TRBD2,.,TRBV29-1,TRBJ2-5,CSARLAGGPAETQYF,TGCAGCGCCCGACTAGCGGGAGGGCCCGCGGAGACCCAGTACTTC
.,.,TRBV2,TRBJ1-1,CASSGWGGRTEAFF,TGTGCCAGCAGTGGATGGGGCGGCCGCACTGAAGCTTTCTTT
TRBD1,few,TRBV2,TRBJ2-3,CASTSDRGSTDTQYF,TGTGCCAGCACTTCGGACAGGGGGAGCACAGATACGCAGTATTTT
TRBD2,.,TRBV9,TRBJ2-3,CASSVPGTSGRGGTDTQYF,TGTGCCAGCAGCGTACCCGGGACTAGCGGGCGGGGGGGCACAGATACGCAGTATTTT
TRBD2,.,TRBV11-3,TRBJ2-1,CASSLFAGGYNEQFF,TGTGCCAGCAGCTTGTTCGCGGGAGGGTACAATGAGCAGTTCTTC
TRBD2,.,TRBV6-6,TRBJ2-3,CASSRTRVDTQYF,TGTGCCAGCAGCCGGACTAGAGTAGATACGCAGTATTTT
.,.,TRBV24-1,TRBJ2-3,CATSDFVLSGSDTQYF,TGTGCCACCAGTGATTTCGTCCTGTCCGGGTCAGATACGCAGTATTTT
TRBD1,.,TRBV29-1,TRBJ2-1,CSPGTVDEQFF,TGCAGCCCCGGGACAGTTGATGAGCAGTTCTTC
.,few,TRBV24-1,TRBJ2-2,CATSDQGHAANTGELFF,TGTGCCACCAGTGACCAGGGACACGCTGCGAACACCGGGGAGCTGTTTTTT
.,.,TRBV11-2,TRBJ2-2,CASSLAGGATGELFF,TGTGCCAGCAGCTTAGCGGGGGGCGCCACCGGGGAGCTGTTTTTT
TRBD1,few,TRBV7-2,TRBJ1-2,CASTEGGDYGYTF,TGTGCCAGCACGGAAGGGGGCGACTATGGCTACACCTTC
.,.,TRBV5-1,TRBJ1-6,CASSDTKAAFNSPLHF,TGCGCCAGCAGCGATACGAAGGCGGCTTTCAATTCACCCCTCCACTTT
.,.,TRBV27,TRBJ1-5,CASQVTGRNQPQHF,TGTGCCAGCCAGGTCACGGGGAGAAATCAGCCCCAGCATTTT
TRBD2,.,TRBV19,TRBJ2-3,CASSIRKGLAGVADTQYF,TGTGCCAGTAGTATTCGAAAGGGACTAGCGGGGGTCGCAGATACGCAGTATTTT
.,few,TRBV19,TRBJ1-6,CASKESGDSPLHF,TGTGCCAGTAAGGAGTCGGGGGATTCACCCCTCCACTTT
.,.,TRBV4-2,TRBJ2-3,CASSQGRDTQYF,TGTGCCAGCAGCCAAGGCAGAGATACGCAGTATTTT
TRBD1,few,TRBV3-1/TRBV3-2,TRBJ1-6,CASSQRSQGVHSPLHF,TGTGCCAGCAGCCAAAGAAGCCAGGGGGTGCATTCACCCCTCCACTTT
.,.,TRBV4-2,TRBJ1-1,CASSQDLGRGTEAFF,TGTGCCAGCAGCCAAGATCTAGGCAGGGGCACTGAAGCTTTCTTT
.,.,TRBV19,TRBJ2-3,CASSIAPSLVGTDTQYF,TGTGCCAGTAGTATAGCACCCTCCTTAGTAGGCACAGATACGCAGTATTTT
.,.,TRBV28,TRBJ1-1,CASSGGRVLPTEAFF,TGTGCCAGCAGCGGGGGTCGAGTCCTGCCCACTGAAGCTTTCTTT
TRBD1,.,TRBV18,TRBJ1-5,CASSPPQGGQPQHF,TGTGCCAGCTCACCACCCCAGGGGGGTCAGCCCCAGCATTTT
TRBD2,.,TRBV14,TRBJ2-1,CASSQDWGGSSYNEQFF,TGTGCCAGCAGCCAAGATTGGGGCGGGAGCTCCTACAATGAGCAGTTCTTC
TRBD2,few,TRBV2,TRBJ2-3,CASVSGLAGRDTQYF,TGTGCCAGCGTCTCGGGACTAGCGGGTCGAGATACGCAGTATTTT
.,.,TRBV30,TRBJ2-5,CAYLSGNWETQYF,TGTGCCTACCTATCGGGAAATTGGGAGACCCAGTACTTC
.,many,TRBV6-5,TRBJ2-7,CASRQAQWEQYF,TGTGCCAGCCGACAGGCCCAGTGGGAGCAGTACTTC
.,few,TRBV4-1,TRBJ1-5,CASSLRGEASNQPQHF,TGCGCCAGCAGCCTACGTGGGGAGGCGAGCAATCAGCCCCAGCATTTT
.,.,TRBV28,TRBJ1-1,CASSLEGTNTEAFF,TGTGCCAGCAGTTTGGAGGGGACGAACACTGAAGCTTTCTTT
TRBD1,.,TRBV4-2,TRBJ2-1,CASSQGTGGAYNEQFF,TGTGCCAGCAGCCAAGGGACAGGGGGCGCTTACAATGAGCAGTTCTTC
.,.,TRBV15,TRBJ1-5,CATSREPPGGNQPQHF,TGTGCCACCAGCAGAGAACCCCCGGGGGGCAATCAGCCCCAGCATTTT
.,.,TRBV6-4,TRBJ2-3,CASIPGYRDTQYF,TGTGCCAGCATCCCAGGGTATAGAGATACGCAGTATTTT
.,.,TRBV9,TRBJ2-3,CASSGTATDTQYF,TGTGCCAGCAGCGGGACAGCTACAGATACGCAGTATTTT